The following is a T cell receptor (beta chain) sequence with its context. Its target is not known. Other DNA sequences in this sample translate to the same CDR3. These data originate in a study of cytomegalovirus exposure and HLA in healthy donors. Study overall: In a previous analysis, 117 million unique TCR beta sequences were found from 150 million to 200 million T cells.

The CDR3 is 15 amino acids. CDR1 and CDR2 (germline): SNHLY, FYNNEI. The V end was cut by 6 bases, the J end by 2 bases, with 14 bases between. General study results and limits: Specificity of a few CMV-associated chains for CMV antigens was verified in vitro. Sequencing likely caused a cluster of highly shared sequence variants.

The PCR had 60 Vbeta and 13 Jbeta primers. Profiled with immunoSEQ multiplex PCR; TCRdb holds only in-frame clones, not every one. The table includes about 120,000 clones, around a tenth detected once. The sequencing sample was made of PBMCs. The clonotype comes from a man younger than 40 in good health and CMV-seronegative. The chain uses TRBV2 and TRBJ1-3; a possible D gene is TRBD1 (5 bases). The CDR3 loop reads CASRRVGGTGNTIYF. The CDR3 nucleotides read TGTGCCAGCAGGAGGGTTGGGGGGACTGGAAACACCATATATTTT.